The rows below give T cell receptor beta chains drawn from one sample of a study of shared clonotypes between healthy human individuals. Data came from immunoSEQ multiplex PCR; TCRdb stores just in-frame clones and leaves some out. This sample carries fewer than 1.6 million clones, less than 99% of them seen once, and the ten largest clones take under 0.45%. What was sequenced was naive CD4+ T cells sorted from blood. All receptors come from a man aged 25 to 45 in good health. The CDR3 runs from the conserved cysteine through the conserved F or W. A D gene is named only where the DNA matches it firmly. Clone size is shown for a subset of rows, as once, few, many or a class of expanded clone.

D gene,clone size,V gene,J gene,CDR3 DNA,CDR3 protein
TRBD2,NA,TRBV6-1,TRBJ2-1,TGTGCCAGCAATAAGCGGGAGGGCCGAAATGAGCAGTTCTTC,CASNKREGRNEQFF
TRBD2,NA,TRBV11-2,TRBJ2-5,TGTGCCAGCAGCCCGGGACTAGCGGGGCAAGAGACCCAGTACTTC,CASSPGLAGQETQYF
NA,NA,TRBV18,TRBJ1-2,TGTGCCAGCTCCCAGTTAAGCCAGGAGTATGGCTACACCTTC,CASSQLSQEYGYTF
TRBD1,NA,TRBV5-6,TRBJ1-1,TGTGCCAGCAGCTTTACAGGGGTTAACACTGAAGCTTTCTTT,CASSFTGVNTEAFF
NA,NA,TRBV30,TRBJ2-7,TGTGCCTGGAGTCCCCAGGTCCAGCAGTACTTC,CAWSPQVQQYF
TRBD1,NA,TRBV7-8,TRBJ2-7,TGTGCCAGCAGCTTAGGTCCGGGACAGGGGACCTACGAGCAGTACTTC,CASSLGPGQGTYEQYF
NA,NA,TRBV7-8,TRBJ2-7,TGTGCCAGCAGCCGAGTGCAGGGACCCGGCGAGCAGTACTTC,CASSRVQGPGEQYF
NA,NA,TRBV30,TRBJ2-7,TGTGCCTGGAGGGAACCCCACGAGCAGTACTTC,CAWREPHEQYF
TRBD2,once,TRBV7-8,TRBJ2-1,TGTGCCAGCAGCTTGGGCGGGAGCCCCAATGAGCAGTTCTTC,CASSLGGSPNEQFF
TRBD2,NA,TRBV9,TRBJ2-1,TGTGCCAGCAGCGCCGGGACTAGCGGGAGCAATGAGCAGTTCTTC,CASSAGTSGSNEQFF
NA,few,TRBV6-1,TRBJ2-7,TGTGCCAGCAGTGTCCGACGGCGAAGCGGGTCCTACGAGCAGTACTTC,CASSVRRRSGSYEQYF
NA,NA,TRBV19,TRBJ1-1,TGTGCCAGTAGGCAGACAGGTTATTCAACTGAAGCTTTCTTT,CASRQTGYSTEAFF
NA,NA,TRBV2,TRBJ1-5,TGTGCCAGCAGTGAGGGCAGGATAACCTTCAATCAGCCCCAGCATTTT,CASSEGRITFNQPQHF
NA,NA,TRBV7-9,TRBJ2-7,TGTGCCAGCAGCTCTTTAGGGGCGCCAACCTACGAGCAGTACTTC,CASSSLGAPTYEQYF
TRBD1,NA,TRBV6-1,TRBJ2-6,TGTGCCAGCAAGGGGGCCTCTGGGGCCAACGTCCTGACTTTC,CASKGASGANVLTF
NA,NA,TRBV30,TRBJ2-5,TGTGCCTGGAGCCCTAGAGGGGGGGAGACCCAGTACTTC,CAWSPRGGETQYF
NA,NA,TRBV5-1,TRBJ2-7,TGCGCCAGCAGCCCCCGGACGGGTGAAGGGGAGCAGTACTTC,CASSPRTGEGEQYF
TRBD2,NA,TRBV28,TRBJ2-1,TGTGCCAGTAGCTTACCAGGGACTAGGAACAATGAGCAGTTCTTC,CASSLPGTRNNEQFF
NA,once,TRBV29-1,TRBJ1-1,TGCAGCGTTTATTTGACAGGCGTGAACACTGAAGCTTTCTTT,CSVYLTGVNTEAFF
TRBD2,once,TRBV10-3,TRBJ2-1,TGTGCCATCAGTGAGAAGCTAGCGGGCTCCTACAATGAGCAGTTCTTC,CAISEKLAGSYNEQFF
NA,NA,TRBV28,TRBJ1-3,TGTGCCAGCAGTTTCCTGGCAGTAAACACCATATATTTT,CASSFLAVNTIYF
NA,NA,TRBV9,TRBJ2-2,TGTGCCAGGGGACTCCGGGCCCAAACCCTAAAGAACACCGGGGAGCTGTTTTTT,CARGLRAQTLKNTGELFF
NA,NA,TRBV19,TRBJ2-5,TGTGCCAGTAGTATAAGAGGAGAGACCCAGTACTTC,CASSIRGETQYF
TRBD1,NA,TRBV28,TRBJ2-7,TGTGCCAGCAGTTTATCCGGACAGGGTTTCTACGAGCAGTACTTC,CASSLSGQGFYEQYF